The present TCR beta chain was sequenced within a study of T cell changes during pregnancy in multiple sclerosis. Profiling relied on immunoSEQ multiplex PCR, and the TCRdb table lists in-frame clones only, not all of them. The sample contains some 21,000 clones, about 91% of which appear only once. CDR1 and CDR2 (germline): SGHVS, FQNEAQ. This CDR3 has 14 residues. V was shortened by 5 bases and J by 6 bases, with 17 bases between the two germline ends. The source of this sequence is a female donor with multiple sclerosis, enrolled in a pregnancy study. The rearrangement links TRBV7-8 to TRBJ2-7, with D perhaps matching TRBD2 (6 bases). The specimen was CD4+ T cells from peripheral blood mononuclear cells, collected in the third trimester of pregnancy. The CDR3: CASSLPWRGREQYF. In DNA, the CDR3 is TGTGCCAGCAGCCTACCTTGGAGGGGTCGCGAGCAGTACTTC.